This T cell receptor (beta chain) was identified during a study of neoadjuvant anti-PD-1 for oral cavity cancer. TCRdb's copy holds only in-frame clones and misses some; the assay was immunoSEQ multiplex PCR. The sample has 40,000 to 50,000 clones; 65% to 80% are singletons. The CDR3 is made up of 12 amino acids. The time point: after neoadjuvant nivolumab, at surgical resection. V gene TRBV21-1 combines with J gene TRBJ2-7; the table's D call, TRBD2, was not checked against the DNA. TRBV21-1 is noted as a pseudogene. The sequence was obtained from a person aged 40 to 85 with oral cavity squamous cell carcinoma. The source was PBMCs, collected after nivolumab (anti-PD-1) treatment. The CDR3 DNA sequence: TGTGCCAGCAGCAAAGTATGCTACGAGCAGTACTTC. Translation gives CASSKVCYEQYF.